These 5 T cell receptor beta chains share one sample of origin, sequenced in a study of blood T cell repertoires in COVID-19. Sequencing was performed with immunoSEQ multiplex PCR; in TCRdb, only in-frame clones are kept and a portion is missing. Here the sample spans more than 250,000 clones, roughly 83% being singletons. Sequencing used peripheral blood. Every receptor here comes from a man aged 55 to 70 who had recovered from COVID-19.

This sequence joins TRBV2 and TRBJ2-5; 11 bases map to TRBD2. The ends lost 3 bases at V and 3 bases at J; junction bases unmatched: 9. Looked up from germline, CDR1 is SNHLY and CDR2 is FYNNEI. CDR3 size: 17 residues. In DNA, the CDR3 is TGTGCCAGCAGTGAGCTTGGTAGCGGGAGGGGGAAAGAGACCCAGTACTTC. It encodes CASSELGSGRGKETQYF.

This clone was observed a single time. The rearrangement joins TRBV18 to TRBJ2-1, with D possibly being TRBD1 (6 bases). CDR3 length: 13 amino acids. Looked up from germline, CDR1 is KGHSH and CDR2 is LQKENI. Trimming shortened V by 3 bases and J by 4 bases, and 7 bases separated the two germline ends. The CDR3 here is CASSPTGYNEQFF. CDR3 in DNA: TGTGCCAGCTCACCCACAGGGTACAATGAGCAGTTCTTC.

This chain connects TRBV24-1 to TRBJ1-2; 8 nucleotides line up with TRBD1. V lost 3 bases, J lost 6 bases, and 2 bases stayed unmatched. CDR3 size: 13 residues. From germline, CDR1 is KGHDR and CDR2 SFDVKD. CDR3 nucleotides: TGTGCCACCAGTGATACGGACAGGGATGGCTACACCTTC. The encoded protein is CATSDTDRDGYTF.

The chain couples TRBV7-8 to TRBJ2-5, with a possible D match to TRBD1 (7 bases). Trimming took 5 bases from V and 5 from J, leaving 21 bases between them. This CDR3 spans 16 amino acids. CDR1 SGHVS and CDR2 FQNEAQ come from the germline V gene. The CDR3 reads CASSKAGQPREETQYF. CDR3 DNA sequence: TGTGCCAGCAGCAAGGCGGGACAGCCCCGGGAGGAGACCCAGTACTTC.

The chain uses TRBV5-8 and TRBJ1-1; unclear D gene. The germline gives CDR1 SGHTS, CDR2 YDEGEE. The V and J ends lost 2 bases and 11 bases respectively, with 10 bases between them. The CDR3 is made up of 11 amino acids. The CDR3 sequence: CASSFSGSAFF. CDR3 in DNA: TGTGCCAGCAGCTTCTCGGGGTCCGCTTTCTTT.